This is a list of T cell receptor beta chains from one sample in a study of OX40 agonist ivuxolimab in advanced cancers. TCRdb's table, derived via immunoSEQ multiplex PCR, lists solely in-frame clones and lacks some. The top ten hold approximately 10% of the sample, which has 60,000 to 100,000 clones, 80% to 95% seen once. Sequenced here: CD4+ or CD8+ T cells sorted from blood, sampled in a trial of the OX40 agonist ivuxolimab. All receptors come from an adult with an advanced solid tumor such as melanoma, head and neck, liver or kidney cancer. The CDR3 runs from the conserved cysteine through the conserved F or W. A D gene is named only where the DNA matches it firmly. A clone size is listed for some rows: how often the clone was seen (once, few, many), or a class if it is expanded.

d_call	v_call	clone_size	j_call	cdr3_aa	cdr3_nt
TRBD1	TRBV4-1	.	TRBJ1-2	CASSQVIWGQNYGYTF	TGCGCCAGCAGCCAAGTCATCTGGGGACAGAACTATGGCTACACCTTC
TRBD1	TRBV5-6	.	TRBJ2-5	CASSFRDRERETQYF	TGTGCCAGCAGCTTTCGGGACAGGGAACGGGAGACCCAGTACTTC
TRBD2	TRBV14	.	TRBJ2-3	CASSQGERGRTDTQYF	TGTGCCAGCAGCCAGGGGGAGCGGGGAAGGACAGATACGCAGTATTTT
TRBD2	TRBV25-1	.	TRBJ2-2	CASSELGGLAGGTGELFF	TGTGCCAGCAGTGAATTAGGAGGGCTAGCGGGGGGCACCGGGGAGCTGTTTTTT
TRBD2	TRBV9	.	TRBJ2-5	CASSDLAGFQETQYF	TGTGCCAGCAGCGACTTAGCGGGGTTCCAAGAGACCCAGTACTTC
.	TRBV7-9	.	TRBJ1-2	CASSSWGADYGYTF	TGTGCCAGCAGCTCCTGGGGGGCAGACTATGGCTACACCTTC
.	TRBV2	.	TRBJ2-1	CASSDSGFYNEQFF	TGTGCCAGCAGTGATTCAGGGTTCTACAATGAGCAGTTCTTC
.	TRBV4-1	.	TRBJ2-5	CASSPGEQETQYF	TGCGCCAGCAGCCCGGGGGAACAAGAGACCCAGTACTTC
.	TRBV20-1	.	TRBJ2-1	CSAMLNEQFF	TGCAGTGCTATGTTGAATGAGCAGTTCTTC
.	TRBV6-5	.	TRBJ1-1	CASSYSTGNTEAFF	TGTGCCAGCAGTTACTCGACGGGGAACACTGAAGCTTTCTTT
.	TRBV19	.	TRBJ1-2	CASTRELGYGYTF	TGTGCCAGTACGCGGGAGCTCGGCTATGGCTACACCTTC
TRBD1	TRBV9	.	TRBJ2-2	CASSSRQGTPTGELFF	TGTGCCAGCAGCAGCCGACAGGGGACTCCCACCGGGGAGCTGTTTTTT
.	TRBV6-5	.	TRBJ1-5	CASSPGGYGNQPQHF	TGTGCCAGCAGTCCCGGCGGGTATGGGAATCAGCCCCAGCATTTT
.	TRBV5-1	.	TRBJ1-2	CASSLRSGSRNYGYTF	TGCGCCAGCAGCTTGAGGTCGGGGTCCCGTAACTATGGCTACACCTTC
TRBD1	TRBV7-6	.	TRBJ2-7	CASSSPGQVGYEQYF	TGTGCCAGCAGCTCCCCGGGACAGGTCGGATACGAGCAGTACTTC
.	TRBV7-9	few	TRBJ1-1	CASSFDRGTEAFF	TGTGCCAGCAGCTTTGATCGGGGCACTGAAGCTTTCTTT
TRBD1	TRBV15	.	TRBJ1-2	CATRGDRAGYGYTF	TGTGCCACCAGAGGGGACAGGGCGGGCTATGGCTACACCTTC
.	TRBV27	.	TRBJ2-7	CASSFYRDSYEQYF	TGTGCCAGCAGTTTCTACAGGGACTCCTACGAGCAGTACTTC
TRBD1	TRBV7-9	.	TRBJ1-4	CASSTPGQGARYNEKLFF	TGTGCCAGCAGCACGCCGGGACAGGGGGCCCGTTATAATGAAAAACTGTTTTTT
.	TRBV7-6	few	TRBJ1-2	CASSASPGHGYTF	TGTGCCAGCAGCGCCAGTCCAGGGCATGGCTACACCTTC
TRBD1	TRBV7-2	.	TRBJ1-3	CASSSTGVTGNTIYF	TGTGCCAGCAGCTCAACAGGGGTAACTGGAAACACCATATATTTT
TRBD2	TRBV7-7	.	TRBJ2-5	CASSLWTSVGETQYF	TGTGCCAGCAGCTTGTGGACTAGTGTGGGGGAGACCCAGTACTTC
.	TRBV5-8	.	TRBJ1-2	CASNLPGYTF	TGTGCCAGCAACCTTCCCGGCTACACCTTC
TRBD1	TRBV9	.	TRBJ2-5	CASSMGTGQETQYF	TGTGCCAGCAGCATGGGGACAGGGCAAGAGACCCAGTACTTC
.	TRBV11-2	once	TRBJ1-2	CASSSGYGYTF	TGTGCCAGCAGCTCTGGCTATGGCTACACCTTC
.	TRBV7-2	.	TRBJ2-2	CASSFYLGAGTGELFF	TGTGCCAGCAGCTTCTACCTCGGGGCGGGCACCGGGGAGCTGTTTTTT
.	TRBV4-1	.	TRBJ1-1	CASSQVDRSTEAFF	TGCGCCAGCAGCCAAGTGGACAGAAGCACTGAAGCTTTCTTT
TRBD2	TRBV6-4	.	TRBJ2-1	CASSEESGGANNEQFF	TGTGCCAGCAGTGAAGAAAGCGGGGGGGCTAACAATGAGCAGTTCTTC
.	TRBV27	.	TRBJ1-6	CASSLSLTGIGSPLHF	TGTGCCAGCAGTTTATCCTTGACCGGGATTGGGTCACCCCTCCACTTT
.	TRBV19	.	TRBJ2-7	CASSIYPGVYEQYF	TGTGCCAGTAGTATATATCCCGGAGTCTACGAGCAGTACTTC
TRBD2	TRBV27	.	TRBJ2-3	CASSFISAGGPTDTQYF	TGTGCCAGCAGTTTTATTTCAGCGGGGGGGCCCACAGATACGCAGTATTTT
TRBD1	TRBV19	.	TRBJ2-7	CASRPGQSHYEQYF	TGTGCCAGTAGACCGGGACAGAGTCACTACGAGCAGTACTTC
TRBD1	TRBV7-2	.	TRBJ1-1	CASSLLETGTGFLAFF	TGTGCCAGCAGCTTACTCGAGACCGGGACAGGGTTTCTAGCTTTCTTT
.	TRBV9	.	TRBJ2-7	CASSVGGSGYEQYF	TGTGCCAGCAGCGTAGGGGGGAGTGGCTACGAGCAGTACTTC
.	TRBV13	.	TRBJ2-7	CASSLGISYEQYF	TGTGCCAGCAGCCTAGGGATTTCCTACGAGCAGTACTTC
TRBD1	TRBV9	.	TRBJ1-6	CASSPPGTGNSPLHF	TGTGCCAGCAGCCCCCCCGGGACAGGGAATTCACCCCTCCACTTT
TRBD2	TRBV2	.	TRBJ2-7	CASSDFEFGGVHEQYF	TGTGCCAGCAGTGATTTTGAGTTTGGGGGGGTCCACGAGCAGTACTTC
TRBD2	TRBV4-1	.	TRBJ2-7	CASSQDLGLAGGYEQYF	TGCGCCAGCAGCCAAGATCTTGGACTAGCGGGGGGCTACGAGCAGTACTTC
.	TRBV19	.	TRBJ1-1	CASSISLNTEAFF	TGTGCCAGTAGTATATCGCTGAACACTGAAGCTTTCTTT
.	TRBV12-5	.	TRBJ1-1	CASGSGRRNEAFF	TGTGCTAGTGGTTCGGGACGCCGGAATGAAGCTTTCTTT
.	TRBV15	.	TRBJ2-1	CATSTRGQYNEQFF	TGTGCCACCAGCACCCGGGGGCAGTACAATGAGCAGTTCTTC
.	TRBV19	.	TRBJ2-1	CASSGYQGNEQFF	TGTGCCAGTAGTGGCTACCAGGGCAATGAGCAGTTCTTC
.	TRBV5-5	.	TRBJ2-2	CASSSEGSGELFF	TGTGCCAGCAGCTCGGAGGGTAGCGGGGAGCTGTTTTTT
.	TRBV7-6	.	TRBJ2-1	CASSSPGGLYNEQFF	TGTGCCAGCAGCTCCCCGGGGGGCCTATACAATGAGCAGTTCTTC
.	TRBV27	.	TRBJ2-7	CASSFGGKSYEQYF	TGTGCCAGCAGTTTCGGAGGGAAGTCCTACGAGCAGTACTTC
TRBD2	TRBV7-9	.	TRBJ2-1	CASSPRLAAVTSSYNEQFF	TGTGCCAGCAGCCCGAGACTAGCGGCCGTAACTAGCTCCTACAATGAGCAGTTCTTC
.	TRBV6-9	.	TRBJ2-7	CASSTDGGGVYKQYF	TGTGCCAGCAGTACTGACGGGGGAGGAGTTTACAAGCAGTACTTC
.	TRBV7-9	.	TRBJ2-7	CASSSADREGYEQYF	TGTGCCAGCAGCTCCGCGGACAGGGAGGGATACGAGCAGTACTTC
.	TRBV2	.	TRBJ2-7	CASSVGTTNEQYF	TGTGCCAGCAGTGTCGGGACAACGAACGAGCAGTACTTC
.	TRBV7-2	.	TRBJ2-7	CASSLDRAYLGEQYF	TGTGCCAGCAGCTTAGACAGGGCGTACTTGGGCGAGCAGTACTTC
TRBD1	TRBV5-1	.	TRBJ2-3	CASSSTGGTDTQYF	TGCGCCAGCAGTTCCACAGGGGGCACAGATACGCAGTATTTT
.	TRBV7-9	.	TRBJ1-1	CASSFAGGLLEAFF	TGTGCCAGCAGCTTCGCTGGGGGACTCCTTGAAGCTTTCTTT
.	TRBV5-1	.	TRBJ2-1	CASSLFGSRDEQFF	TGCGCCAGCAGCTTGTTCGGGTCTCGGGATGAGCAGTTCTTC
.	TRBV11-2	.	TRBJ2-1	CASSLAWDEQFF	TGTGCCAGCAGCTTAGCCTGGGATGAGCAGTTCTTC
TRBD1	TRBV10-2	.	TRBJ2-1	CASSGQQGTYNEQFF	TGCGCCAGCAGTGGCCAACAGGGGACCTACAATGAGCAGTTCTTC